The following is a T cell receptor (beta chain) sequence with its context. What it recognizes is unknown. The data are from a study of blood T cells in healthy people across ages. Background on the study: Template switching recovered approximately one barcoded beta molecule for every two T cells. Study results and caveats: Diversity estimates from one million T cells were considered underestimates.

The CDR3 consists of 13 residues. Trimming left V 4 bases short and J 4 bases short, with 8 bases between. CDR1 and CDR2 from the germline V gene are SQVTM and ANQGSEA. A second PCR, run for roughly 6 to 11 cycles, used a sample-barcoded 5' primer plus a J-beta primer mix. TCRdb recomputed calls from the 5' RACE reads with MiXCR, one row per CDR3 protein. The profile shows hundreds of thousands of distinct CDR3 sequences, 52% of them singletons. The people who gave samples were healthy Caucasians from Russia, aged roughly 6 to 90. The TCR originated in a woman at least 80 years old in good health. Sample: blood. The chain couples TRBV29-1 to TRBJ2-6, with no clear D. CDR3 DNA sequence: TGCAGCGTTGGAGTGAGGGGGGCCAACGTCCTGACTTTC. Translated: CSVGVRGANVLTF.